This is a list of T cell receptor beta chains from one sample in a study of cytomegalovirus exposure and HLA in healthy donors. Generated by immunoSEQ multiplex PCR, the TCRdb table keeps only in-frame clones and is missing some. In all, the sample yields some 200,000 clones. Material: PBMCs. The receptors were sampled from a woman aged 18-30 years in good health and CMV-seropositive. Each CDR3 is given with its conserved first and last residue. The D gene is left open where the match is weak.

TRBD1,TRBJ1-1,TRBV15,CATSRSGTGEAFF
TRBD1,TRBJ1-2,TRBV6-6,CASSHRDRAGYTF
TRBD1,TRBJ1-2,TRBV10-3,CAISETGGHGYTF
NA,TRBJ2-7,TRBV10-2,CASSPAWLATYEQYF
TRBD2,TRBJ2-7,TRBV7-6,CASSVLSGSETDEQYF
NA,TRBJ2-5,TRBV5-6,CASSRSGIQETQYF
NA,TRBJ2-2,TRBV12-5,CASGSSGADGELFF
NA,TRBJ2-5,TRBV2,CASSPTRVPPETQYF
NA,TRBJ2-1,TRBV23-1,CASSQSPGMGKFF
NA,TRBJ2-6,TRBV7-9,CASSSYSSANVLTF
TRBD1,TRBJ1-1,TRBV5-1,CASSSRTGNTEAFF
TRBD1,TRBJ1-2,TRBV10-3,CAISEDRENYGYTF
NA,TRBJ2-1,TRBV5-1,CASSLLPVSSYNEQFF
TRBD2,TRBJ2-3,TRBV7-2,CASSLGSTSEWQYF
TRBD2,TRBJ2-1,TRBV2,CASTRLAGAVNEQFF
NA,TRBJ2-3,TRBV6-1,CASRETVTDTQYF
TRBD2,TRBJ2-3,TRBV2,CASSVSSGGPSTQYF
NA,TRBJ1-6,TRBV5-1,CASSLGGIRSPLHF
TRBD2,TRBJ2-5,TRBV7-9,CASSHMGTSEKETQYF
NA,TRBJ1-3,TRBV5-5,CASSFTGSSGNTIYF
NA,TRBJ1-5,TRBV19,CASSWGLDQPQHF
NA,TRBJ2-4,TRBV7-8,CASSLDEQGLAKNIQYF
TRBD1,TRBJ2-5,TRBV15,CATSRAPGQGAETQYF
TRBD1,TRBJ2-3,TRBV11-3,CASSLKTGGEHTQYF
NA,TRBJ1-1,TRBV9,CASSGRGGYTEAFF
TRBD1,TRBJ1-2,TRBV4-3,CASSPGQFYGYTF
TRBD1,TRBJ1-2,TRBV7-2,CASSRDSLYGYTF
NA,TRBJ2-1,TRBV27,CASGGTIGNEQFF
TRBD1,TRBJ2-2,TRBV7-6,CASSPGTDDTGELFF
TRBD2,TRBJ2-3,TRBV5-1,CASSSGWGTSHDTQYF
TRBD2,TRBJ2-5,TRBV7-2,CASSRYRLAGFQETQYF
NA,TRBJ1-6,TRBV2,CASGVPLHF
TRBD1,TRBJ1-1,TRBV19,CATKRQGGLTEAFF
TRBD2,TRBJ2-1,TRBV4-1,CASSQRPTSTSYNEQFF
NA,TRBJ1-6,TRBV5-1,CASSIRTDSPLHF
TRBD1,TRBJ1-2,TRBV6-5,CASSYSEGASSYGYTF
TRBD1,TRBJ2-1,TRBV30,CAWAGTADEQFF
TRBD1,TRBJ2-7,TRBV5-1,CASSLAYKRTGTGGLLGYEQYF
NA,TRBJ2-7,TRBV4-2,CASSLRGEQYF
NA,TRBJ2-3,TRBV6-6,CASSYLAALGGDTQYF
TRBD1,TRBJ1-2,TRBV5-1,CASSPSGTGNYGYTF
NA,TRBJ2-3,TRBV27,CASSLFRSDTQYF
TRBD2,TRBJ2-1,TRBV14,CASSQNPGTSGRLDNEQFF
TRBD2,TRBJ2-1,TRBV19,CASSITHLTSGSRIYQFF
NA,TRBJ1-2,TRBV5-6,CASSLMGTGSYGYTF
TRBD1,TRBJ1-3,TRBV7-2,CASSPRTGSGNTIYF
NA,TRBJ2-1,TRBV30,CAWSQTSNNEQFF
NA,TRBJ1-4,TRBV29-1,CSAGVGAGATNEKLFF
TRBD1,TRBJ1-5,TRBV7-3,CASILSWDRGGNQPQHF
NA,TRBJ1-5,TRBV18,CASSPFEAGSNQPQHF
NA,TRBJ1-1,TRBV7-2,CASSPGPNTEAFF
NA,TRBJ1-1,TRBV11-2,CASSLESGGSAFF
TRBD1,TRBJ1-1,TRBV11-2,CASRVGQKEAFF
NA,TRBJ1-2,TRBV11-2,CASSLVRGSGSTNYGYTF
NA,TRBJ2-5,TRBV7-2,CASSLAQGASVQETQYF